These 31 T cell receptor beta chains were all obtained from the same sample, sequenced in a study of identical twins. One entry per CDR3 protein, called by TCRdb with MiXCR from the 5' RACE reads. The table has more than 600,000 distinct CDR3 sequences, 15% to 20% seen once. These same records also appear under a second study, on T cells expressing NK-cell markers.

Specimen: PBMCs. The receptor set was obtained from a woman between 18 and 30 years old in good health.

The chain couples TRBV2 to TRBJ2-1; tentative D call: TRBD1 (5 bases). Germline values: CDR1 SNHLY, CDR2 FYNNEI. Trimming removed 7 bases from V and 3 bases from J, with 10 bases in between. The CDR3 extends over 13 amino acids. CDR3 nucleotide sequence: TGTGCCAGCAATCTGGGGCTCTACAATGAGCAGTTCTTC. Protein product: CASNLGLYNEQFF.

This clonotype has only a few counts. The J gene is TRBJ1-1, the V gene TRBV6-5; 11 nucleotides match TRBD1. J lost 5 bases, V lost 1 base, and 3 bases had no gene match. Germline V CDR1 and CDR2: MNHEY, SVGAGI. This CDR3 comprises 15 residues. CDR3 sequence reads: CASSYFGTGGTEAFF. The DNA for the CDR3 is TGTGCCAGCAGTTACTTTGGGACAGGGGGTACTGAAGCTTTCTTT.

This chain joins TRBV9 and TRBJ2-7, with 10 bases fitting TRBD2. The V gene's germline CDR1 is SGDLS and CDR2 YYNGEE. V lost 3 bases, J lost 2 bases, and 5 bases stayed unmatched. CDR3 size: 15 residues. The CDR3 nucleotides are TGTGCCAGCAGCGCCTTAGCGGGGGGAACCTACGAGCAGTACTTC. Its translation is CASSALAGGTYEQYF.

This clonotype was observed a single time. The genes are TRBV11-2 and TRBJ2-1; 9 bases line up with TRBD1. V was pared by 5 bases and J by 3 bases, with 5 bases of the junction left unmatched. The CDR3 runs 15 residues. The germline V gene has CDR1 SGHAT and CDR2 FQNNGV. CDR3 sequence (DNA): TGTGCCAGCAGCGCGGACAGGGGCGACTACAATGAGCAGTTCTTC. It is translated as CASSADRGDYNEQFF.

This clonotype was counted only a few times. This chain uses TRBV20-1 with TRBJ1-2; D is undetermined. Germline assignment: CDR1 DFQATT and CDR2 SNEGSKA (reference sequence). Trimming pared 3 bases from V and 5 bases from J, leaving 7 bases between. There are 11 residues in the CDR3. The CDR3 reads CSARRLYGYTF. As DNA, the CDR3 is TGCAGTGCTAGGAGACTTTATGGCTACACCTTC.

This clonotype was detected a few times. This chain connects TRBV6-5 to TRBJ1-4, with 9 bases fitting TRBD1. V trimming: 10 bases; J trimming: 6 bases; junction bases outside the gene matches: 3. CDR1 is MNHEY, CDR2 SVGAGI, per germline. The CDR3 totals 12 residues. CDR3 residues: CAKTGGYEKLFF. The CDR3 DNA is TGTGCCAAGACAGGGGGGTATGAAAAACTGTTTTTT.

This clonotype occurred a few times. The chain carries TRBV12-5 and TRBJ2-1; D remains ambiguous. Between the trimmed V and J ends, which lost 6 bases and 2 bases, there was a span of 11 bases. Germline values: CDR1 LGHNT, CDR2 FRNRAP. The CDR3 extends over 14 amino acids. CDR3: CASGPDGTYNEQFF. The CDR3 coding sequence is TGTGCTAGTGGCCCCGATGGCACCTACAATGAGCAGTTCTTC.

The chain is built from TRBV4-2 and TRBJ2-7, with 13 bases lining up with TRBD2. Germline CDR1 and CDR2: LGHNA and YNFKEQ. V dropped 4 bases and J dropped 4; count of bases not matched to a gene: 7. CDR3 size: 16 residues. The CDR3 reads CASSPRTSGGLYEQYF. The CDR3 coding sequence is TGTGCCAGCAGCCCTAGGACTAGCGGGGGACTATACGAGCAGTACTTC.

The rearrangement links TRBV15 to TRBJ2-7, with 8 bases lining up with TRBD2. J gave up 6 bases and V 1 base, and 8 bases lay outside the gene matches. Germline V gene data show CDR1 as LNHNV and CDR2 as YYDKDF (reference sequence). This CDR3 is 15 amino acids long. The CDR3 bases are TGTGCCACCAGCAGAGCCCGAGCGGGAGTAGGCGAGCAGTACTTC. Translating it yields CATSRARAGVGEQYF.

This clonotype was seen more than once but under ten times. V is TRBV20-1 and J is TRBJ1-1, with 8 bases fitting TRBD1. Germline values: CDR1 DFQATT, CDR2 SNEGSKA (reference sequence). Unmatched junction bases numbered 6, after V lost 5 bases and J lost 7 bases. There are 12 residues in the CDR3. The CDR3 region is CSARQGTYEAFF. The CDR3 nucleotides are TGCAGTGCTCGACAGGGGACCTATGAAGCTTTCTTT.

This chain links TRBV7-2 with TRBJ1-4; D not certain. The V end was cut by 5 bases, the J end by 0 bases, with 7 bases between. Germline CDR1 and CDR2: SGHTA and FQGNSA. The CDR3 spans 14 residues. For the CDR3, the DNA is TGTGCCAGCAGCCAGTCTTCAACTAATGAAAAACTGTTTTTT. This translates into CASSQSSTNEKLFF. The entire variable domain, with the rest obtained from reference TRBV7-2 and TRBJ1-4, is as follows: GAGVSQSPSNKVTEKGKDVELRCDPISGHTALYWYRQSLGQGLEFLIYFQGNSAPDKSGLPSDRFSAERTGGSVSTLTIQRTQQEDSAVYLCASSQSSTNEKLFFGSGTQLSVL.

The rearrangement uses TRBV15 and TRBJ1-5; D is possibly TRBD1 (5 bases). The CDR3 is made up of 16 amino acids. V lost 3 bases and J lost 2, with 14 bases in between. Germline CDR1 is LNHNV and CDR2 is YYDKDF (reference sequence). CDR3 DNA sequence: TGTGCCACCAGCAGGTGGGGGATGGCGGGCAATCAGCCCCAGCATTTT. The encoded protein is CATSRWGMAGNQPQHF.

CDR3 residues: CASRRGQSYEQYF. CDR3 coding DNA: TGTGCCAGCAGGAGGGGACAGAGCTACGAGCAGTACTTC. The chain has TRBV12-3 or TRBV12-4 and TRBJ2-7; TRBD1 aligns across 7 bases. V shed 6 bases, J shed 3 bases, and the junction held 5 bases outside the gene matches. The CDR3 is 13 amino acids.

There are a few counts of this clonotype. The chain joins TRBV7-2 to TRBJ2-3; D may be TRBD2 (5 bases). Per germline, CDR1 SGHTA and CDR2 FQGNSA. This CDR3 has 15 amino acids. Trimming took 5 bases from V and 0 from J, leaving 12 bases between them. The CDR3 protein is CASSPDGISTDTQYF. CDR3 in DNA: TGTGCCAGCAGCCCGGACGGGATCAGCACAGATACGCAGTATTTT.

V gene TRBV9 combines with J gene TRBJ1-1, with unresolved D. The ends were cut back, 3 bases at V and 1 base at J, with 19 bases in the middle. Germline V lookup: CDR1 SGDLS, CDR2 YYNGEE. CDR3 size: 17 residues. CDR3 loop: CASSASLLLGPNTEAFF. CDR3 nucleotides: TGTGCCAGCAGCGCCTCTCTCCTTTTAGGCCCGAACACTGAAGCTTTCTTT.

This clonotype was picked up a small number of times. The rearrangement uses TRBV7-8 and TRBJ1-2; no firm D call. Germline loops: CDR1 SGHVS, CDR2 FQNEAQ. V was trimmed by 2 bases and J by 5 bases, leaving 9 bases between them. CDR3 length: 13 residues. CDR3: CASSLPGEYGYTF. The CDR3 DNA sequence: TGTGCCAGCAGCTTACCCGGGGAATATGGCTACACCTTC.

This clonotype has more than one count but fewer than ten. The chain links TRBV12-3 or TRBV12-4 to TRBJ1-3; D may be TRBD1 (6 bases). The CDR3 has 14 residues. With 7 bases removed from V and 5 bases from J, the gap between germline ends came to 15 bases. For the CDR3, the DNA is TGTGCCAGCACCCTCCGGGGGCCGCGAAACACCATATATTTT. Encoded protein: CASTLRGPRNTIYF.

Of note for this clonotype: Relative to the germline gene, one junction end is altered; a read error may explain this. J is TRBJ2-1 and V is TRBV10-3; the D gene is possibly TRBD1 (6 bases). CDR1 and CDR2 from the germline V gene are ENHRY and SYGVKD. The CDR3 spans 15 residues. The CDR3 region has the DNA TGTGCCATCAGGGAGTTGGCAGGGGTAAACAATGAGCAGTTCTTC. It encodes CAIRELAGVNNEQFF.

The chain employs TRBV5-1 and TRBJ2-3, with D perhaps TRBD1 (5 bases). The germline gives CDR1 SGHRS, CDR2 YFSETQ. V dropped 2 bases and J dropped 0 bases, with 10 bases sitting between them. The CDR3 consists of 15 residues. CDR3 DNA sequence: TGCGCCAGCAGCTTTTTAGGACACAGCACAGATACGCAGTATTTT. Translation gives CASSFLGHSTDTQYF.

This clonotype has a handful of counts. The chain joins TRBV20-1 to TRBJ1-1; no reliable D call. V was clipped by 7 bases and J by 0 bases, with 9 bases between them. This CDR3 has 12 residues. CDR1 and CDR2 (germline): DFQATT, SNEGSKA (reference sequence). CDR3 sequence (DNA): TGCAGTGTAGACGGAATGAACACTGAAGCTTTCTTT. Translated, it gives CSVDGMNTEAFF.

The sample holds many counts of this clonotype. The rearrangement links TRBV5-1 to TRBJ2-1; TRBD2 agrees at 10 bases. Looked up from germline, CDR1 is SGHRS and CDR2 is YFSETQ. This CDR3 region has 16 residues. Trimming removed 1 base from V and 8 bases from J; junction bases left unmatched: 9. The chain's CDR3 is CASSLSGVAGGYEQFF. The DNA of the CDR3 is TGCGCCAGCAGCTTGTCCGGGGTAGCGGGAGGCTATGAGCAGTTCTTC.

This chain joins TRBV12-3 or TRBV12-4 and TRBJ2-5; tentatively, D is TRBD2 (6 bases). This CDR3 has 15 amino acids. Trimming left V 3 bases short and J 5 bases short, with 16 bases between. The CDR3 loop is CASSLIRGKSETQYF. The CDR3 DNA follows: TGTGCCAGCAGTTTGATCCGGGGGAAATCGGAGACCCAGTACTTC.

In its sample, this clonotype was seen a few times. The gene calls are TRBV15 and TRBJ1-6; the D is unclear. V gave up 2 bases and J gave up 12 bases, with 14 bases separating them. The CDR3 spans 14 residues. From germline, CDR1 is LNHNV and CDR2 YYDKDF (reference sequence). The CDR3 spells CATSRKARRVPLHF. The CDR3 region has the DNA TGTGCCACCAGCAGAAAAGCACGGAGAGTACCCCTCCACTTT.

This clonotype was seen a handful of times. CDR3 region: CASSVAAGTGELFF. For the CDR3, the DNA is TGTGCCAGCAGCGTAGCAGCTGGCACCGGGGAGCTGTTTTTT. The chain carries TRBV9 and TRBJ2-2; D is undetermined. Germline CDR1 SGDLS, CDR2 YYNGEE. This CDR3 contains 14 residues. The V and J ends lost 0 bases and 4 bases respectively, with 7 bases between them.

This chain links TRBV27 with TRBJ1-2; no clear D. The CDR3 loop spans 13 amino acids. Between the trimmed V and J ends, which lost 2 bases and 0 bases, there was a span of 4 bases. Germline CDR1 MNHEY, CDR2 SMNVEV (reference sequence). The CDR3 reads CASSLRSNYGYTF. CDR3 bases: TGTGCCAGCAGTTTAAGGTCTAACTATGGCTACACCTTC.

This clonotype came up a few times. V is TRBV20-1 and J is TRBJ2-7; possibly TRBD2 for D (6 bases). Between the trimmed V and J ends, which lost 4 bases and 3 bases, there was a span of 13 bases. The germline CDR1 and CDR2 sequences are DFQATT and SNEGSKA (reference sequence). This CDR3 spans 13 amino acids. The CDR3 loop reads CSANDGGDYEQYF. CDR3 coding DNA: TGCAGTGCTAACGATGGCGGGGACTACGAGCAGTACTTC.

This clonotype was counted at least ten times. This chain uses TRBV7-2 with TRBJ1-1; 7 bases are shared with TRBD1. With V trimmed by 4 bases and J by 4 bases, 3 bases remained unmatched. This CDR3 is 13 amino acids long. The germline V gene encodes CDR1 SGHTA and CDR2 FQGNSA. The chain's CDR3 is CASSSSGGTEAFF. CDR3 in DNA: TGTGCCAGCAGCTCTTCAGGGGGCACTGAAGCTTTCTTT.

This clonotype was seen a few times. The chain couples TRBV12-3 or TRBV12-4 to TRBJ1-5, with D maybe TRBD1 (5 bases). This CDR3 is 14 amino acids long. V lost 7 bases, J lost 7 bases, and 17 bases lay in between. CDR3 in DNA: TGTGCCAGCACCCTCTCAGGGTTTGGACAGCCCCAGCATTTT. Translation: CASTLSGFGQPQHF.

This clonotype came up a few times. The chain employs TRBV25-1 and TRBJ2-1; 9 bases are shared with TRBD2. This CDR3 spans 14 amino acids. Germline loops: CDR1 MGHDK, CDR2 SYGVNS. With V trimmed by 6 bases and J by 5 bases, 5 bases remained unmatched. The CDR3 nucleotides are TGTGCCAGCAGCCGTAGCGGGGGCCACAATGAGCAGTTCTTC. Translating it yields CASSRSGGHNEQFF. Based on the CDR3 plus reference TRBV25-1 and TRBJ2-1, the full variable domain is EADIYQTPRYLVIGTGKKITLECSQTMGHDKMYWYQQDPGMELHLIHYSYGVNSTEKGDLSSESTVSRIRTEHFPLTLESARPSHTSQYLCASSRSGGHNEQFFGPGTRLTVL.

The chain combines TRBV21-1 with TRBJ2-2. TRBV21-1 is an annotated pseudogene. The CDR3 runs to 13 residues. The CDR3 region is CASSTLRPGELFF. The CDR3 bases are TGTGCCAGCAGCACACTCCGCCCCGGGGAGCTGTTTTTT.

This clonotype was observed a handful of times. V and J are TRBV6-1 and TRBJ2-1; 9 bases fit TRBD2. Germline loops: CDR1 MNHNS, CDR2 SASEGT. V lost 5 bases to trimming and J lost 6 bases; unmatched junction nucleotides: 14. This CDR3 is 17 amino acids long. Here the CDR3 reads CASSPTRSGGRANEQFF. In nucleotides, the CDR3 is TGTGCCAGCAGTCCAACGAGGTCGGGCGGGAGGGCCAATGAGCAGTTCTTC.